One sample yielded the 26 T cell receptor beta chains listed below, sequenced in a study of blood T cell repertoires in COVID-19. The data were produced by immunoSEQ multiplex PCR, yet TCRdb's version contains in-frame clones alone and is incomplete. The profile shows about 200,000 clones, 70% to 90% of them singletons. The sample consisted of peripheral blood. The receptors were sampled from a woman between 40 and 55 years old who had recovered from COVID-19.

V gene TRBV6-2 or TRBV6-3 combines with J gene TRBJ1-1; possible D gene TRBD1, 5 bases. CDR1 MNHEY and CDR2 SVGEGT come from the germline V gene. The CDR3 contains 13 residues. V gave up 6 bases and J gave up 0 bases, with 8 bases separating them. DNA for the CDR3: TGTGCCAGCAGCCGACAGTTGAACACTGAAGCTTTCTTT. Protein: CASSRQLNTEAFF.

The chain recombines TRBV20-1 with TRBJ2-7, with 9 bases lining up with TRBD1. V lost 3 bases to trimming and J lost 3 bases; unmatched junction nucleotides: 3. Germline V CDR1 and CDR2: DFQATT, SNEGSKA (reference sequence). CDR3 length: 13 residues. Written as DNA, the CDR3 is TGCAGTGCTAGTACAGGGGGCAGCTACGAGCAGTACTTC. This translates into CSASTGGSYEQYF.

The V and J genes are TRBV3-1 (or the pseudogene TRBV3-2) and TRBJ1-2; TRBD1 aligns across 8 bases. This CDR3 region has 13 residues. Germline V lookup: CDR1 LGHDT, CDR2 YNNKEL (reference sequence). With 1 base clipped from V and 7 bases from J, the junction kept 2 bases outside the gene matches. This chain's CDR3 is CASSQGQGIGYTF. Written as DNA, the CDR3 is TGTGCCAGCAGCCAAGGACAGGGGATTGGCTACACCTTC.

This clone was seen only once. V usage is TRBV3-1 (or the pseudogene TRBV3-2) and J usage is TRBJ2-5, with no clear D. With 0 bases removed from V and 9 bases from J, the gap between germline ends came to 5 bases. The CDR3 is 11 residues long. Germline CDR1 LGHDT, CDR2 YNNKEL (reference sequence). The CDR3: CASSQETAQYF. CDR3 DNA sequence: TGTGCCAGCAGCCAAGAAACGGCCCAGTACTTC.

This clone was seen many times. The chain combines TRBV29-1 with TRBJ2-4; 13 positions match TRBD2. The CDR3 has 12 amino acids. Germline-derived CDR1 and CDR2 are SQVTM and ANQGSEA. Unmatched junction bases numbered 4, after V lost 7 bases and J lost 10 bases. CDR3 region: CSGTSGRGIQYF. For the CDR3, the DNA is TGCAGCGGGACTAGCGGGAGAGGGATTCAGTACTTC. Supplemented by reference TRBV29-1 and TRBJ2-4, the full variable domain reads SAVISQKPSRDICQRGTSLTIQCQVDSQVTMMFWYRQQPGQSLTLIATANQGSEATYESGFVIDKFPISRPNLTFSTLTVSNMSPEDSSIYLCSGTSGRGIQYFGAGTRLSVL.

V and J are TRBV5-8 and TRBJ2-5, with 7 bases identical to TRBD1. The CDR3 runs 16 residues. Germline assignment: CDR1 SGHTS and CDR2 YDEGEE. V dropped 4 bases and J dropped 2; count of bases not matched to a gene: 11. This CDR3 reads CASSLRQGRDQETQYF. The CDR3 coding sequence is TGTGCCAGCAGCCTCCGACAGGGTAGGGATCAAGAGACCCAGTACTTC.

V is TRBV6-4 and J is TRBJ2-3; 7 bases line up with TRBD2. Trimming cost V 6 bases and J 1 base; bases outside gene matches: 7. The CDR3 length is 15 residues. Per germline, CDR1 MRHNA and CDR2 SNTAGT. CDR3 amino acids: CASRLTSAGTDTQYF. Here the CDR3 DNA reads TGTGCCAGCAGATTAACTAGCGCGGGCACAGATACGCAGTATTTT.

The chain recombines TRBV5-4 with TRBJ2-1; D is possibly TRBD2 (6 bases). V was pared by 0 bases and J by 3 bases, with 10 bases between. Germline values: CDR1 SGHNT, CDR2 YYREEE (reference sequence). This CDR3 contains 15 residues. The CDR3 loop reads CASSLESGYYNEQFF. The CDR3 DNA reads as TGTGCCAGCAGCTTGGAGAGCGGGTACTACAATGAGCAGTTCTTC.

The rearrangement uses TRBV7-8 and TRBJ1-1, with 7 bases fitting TRBD1. Germline loops: CDR1 SGHVS, CDR2 FQNEAQ. The trim removed 5 bases at V and 4 bases at J, leaving 7 bases unmatched. The length of the CDR3 is 14 residues. The CDR3 sequence: CASSPRQGITEAFF. CDR3 nucleotides: TGTGCCAGCAGCCCGCGACAGGGTATCACTGAAGCTTTCTTT. Filled out from reference TRBV7-8 and TRBJ1-1, the complete variable domain reads GAGVSQSPRYKVAKRGQDVALRCDPISGHVSLFWYQQALGQGPEFLTYFQNEAQLDKSGLPSDRFFAERPEGSVSTLKIQRTQQEDSAVYLCASSPRQGITEAFFGQGTRLTVV.

The J gene is TRBJ2-1, the V gene TRBV10-3; 14 nucleotides align to TRBD2. The CDR3 covers 16 residues. V lost 5 bases to trimming and J lost 4 bases; unmatched junction nucleotides: 4. Germline-derived CDR1 and CDR2 are ENHRY and SYGVKD. This chain's CDR3 is CAISRLAGGNYNEQFF. CDR3 nucleotides: TGTGCCATCAGTCGACTAGCGGGAGGGAATTACAATGAGCAGTTCTTC.

V is TRBV25-1 and J is TRBJ2-1, with D unclear. Deletions cut 0 bases from V and 4 bases from J, with 13 bases between. The CDR3 has 16 amino acids. CDR1 MGHDK and CDR2 SYGVNS come from the germline V gene. CDR3 protein: CASSEYWQETYNEQFF. In nucleotides, the CDR3 is TGTGCCAGCAGTGAATATTGGCAGGAAACATACAATGAGCAGTTCTTC. Drawing the rest from reference TRBV25-1 and TRBJ2-1, the complete variable domain is EADIYQTPRYLVIGTGKKITLECSQTMGHDKMYWYQQDPGMELHLIHYSYGVNSTEKGDLSSESTVSRIRTEHFPLTLESARPSHTSQYLCASSEYWQETYNEQFFGPGTRLTVL.

This clone is a singleton in its sample. The chain employs TRBV28 and TRBJ2-3; no clear D. The CDR3 loop spans 13 amino acids. The germline V gene has CDR1 MDHEN and CDR2 SYDVKM. V gave up 10 bases and J gave up 4 bases, with 15 bases separating them. CDR3 sequence reads: CATTPSAADTQYF. For the CDR3, the DNA is TGTGCCACTACACCCTCCGCGGCAGATACGCAGTATTTT.

This chain links TRBV27 with TRBJ2-7; 7 nucleotides match TRBD2. Per germline, CDR1 MNHEY and CDR2 SMNVEV (reference sequence). Trimming at V came to 2 bases and at J to 4 bases, leaving 5 bases not matched to a gene. The CDR3 runs 14 residues. CDR3 bases: TGTGCCAGCAGTTTAGGCGGGAGCGATTACGAGCAGTACTTC. Its protein is CASSLGGSDYEQYF.

CDR3 DNA: TGTGCCAGTAGTCGGGAGTGGGGCACAGATACGCAGTATTTT. Its translation is CASSREWGTDTQYF. This chain connects TRBV19 to TRBJ2-3, with a weak D call TRBD2 (6 bases). CDR1 and CDR2 (germline): LNHDA, SQIVND (reference sequence). V lost 5 bases and J lost 1, with 10 bases in between. This CDR3 spans 14 amino acids.

This chain uses TRBV5-5 with TRBJ1-1; TRBD1 might be the D (6 bases). CDR3 length: 14 amino acids. Germline V gene lookup returns CDR1 SGHKS and CDR2 YYEKEE (reference sequence). The ends were cut back, 0 bases at V and 3 bases at J, with 9 bases in the middle. CDR3 bases: TGTGCCAGCAGCTTGGCCAAGGGGGACACTGAAGCTTTCTTT. Residues: CASSLAKGDTEAFF.

V usage is TRBV7-9 and J usage is TRBJ2-3, with 7 bases aligning to TRBD1. The CDR3 covers 18 residues. V gave up 4 bases and J gave up 6 bases; unmatched junction bases: 19. Germline V CDR1 and CDR2: SEHNR, FQNEAQ (reference sequence). The CDR3 DNA reads TGTGCCAGCAGCTACTGGAAAATGGGGCAGGGGGACATGGATACGCAGTATTTT. Translating it yields CASSYWKMGQGDMDTQYF.

This clone was picked up one time. This sequence joins TRBV19 and TRBJ1-2; 8 bases line up with TRBD1. Trimming took 5 bases from V and 8 from J; bases not matched to a gene: 10. CDR3 size: 14 residues. Looked up from germline, CDR1 is LNHDA and CDR2 is SQIVND (reference sequence). CDR3 DNA sequence: TGTGCCAGTAGTGAGAGGACAGGGACAAAAGGCTACACCTTC. Encoded protein: CASSERTGTKGYTF.

The chain has TRBV28 and TRBJ2-7, with D perhaps TRBD1 (6 bases). Germline V gene data show CDR1 as MDHEN and CDR2 as SYDVKM. V lost 7 bases, J lost 5 bases, and 21 bases lay in between. This CDR3 has 15 amino acids. The CDR3 bases are TGTGCCAGCATCCCCGCGGTAGGGCAGGGGAACGAGCAGTACTTC. Amino acids: CASIPAVGQGNEQYF.

This chain connects TRBV9 to TRBJ2-7, with 8 nucleotides matching TRBD1. Germline trimming cut 5 bases from V and 4 bases from J; bases unmatched to any gene: 11. Germline CDR1 reads SGDLS; CDR2 reads YYNGEE. The CDR3 length is 15 residues. The CDR3 nucleotides are TGTGCCAGCAGTCCACAGGGGGGCCAGGTGTACGAGCAGTACTTC. It specifies CASSPQGGQVYEQYF. The entire variable domain, with the rest obtained from reference TRBV9 and TRBJ2-7, is as follows: DSGVTQTPKHLITATGQRVTLRCSPRSGDLSVYWYQQSLDQGLQFLIQYYNGEERAKGNILERFSAQQFPDLHSELNLSSLELGDSALYFCASSPQGGQVYEQYFGPGTRLTVT.

In its sample, this clone was seen once. This chain uses TRBV28 with TRBJ2-5, with TRBD1 matching over 7 bases. Trimming at V came to 2 bases and at J to 2 bases, leaving 5 bases not matched to a gene. CDR3 length: 15 residues. CDR1 is MDHEN and CDR2 is SYDVKM in the germline V gene. The CDR3 reads CASSLLSGGQETQYF. The CDR3 DNA reads TGTGCCAGCAGTTTACTATCAGGGGGACAAGAGACCCAGTACTTC.

The chain has TRBV15 and TRBJ1-2, with 9 bases identical to TRBD1. The CDR3 has 15 amino acids. J lost 5 bases, V lost 4 bases, and 8 bases had no gene match. Germline CDR1 reads LNHNV; CDR2 reads YYDKDF (reference sequence). The chain's CDR3 is CATSTDTGGLYGYTF. The CDR3 region has the DNA TGTGCCACCAGCACCGATACAGGGGGCCTGTATGGCTACACCTTC.

The chain has TRBV10-3 and TRBJ2-1; TRBD2 might be the D (5 bases). Looked up from germline, CDR1 is ENHRY and CDR2 is SYGVKD. Trimming removed 6 bases at V and 8 bases at J, with 8 bases between. This CDR3 is built from 11 residues. The CDR3 here is CAIRLEDEQFF. The CDR3 nucleotides read TGTGCCATCAGACTAGAAGATGAGCAGTTCTTC.

A single count supports this clone. The chain is built from TRBV5-5 and TRBJ1-3; 9 positions agree with TRBD1. The CDR3 is 16 residues long. J gave up 3 bases and V 0 bases, and 4 bases lay outside the gene matches. Germline V gives CDR1 SGHKS, CDR2 YYEKEE (reference sequence). CDR3 nucleotides: TGTGCCAGCAGCTTGGAACAGGGGGCACTTGGAAACACCATATATTTT. This codes for CASSLEQGALGNTIYF.

This chain links TRBV5-6 with TRBJ1-1; D is uncertain. The germline CDR1 and CDR2 sequences are SGHDT and YYEEEE. The CDR3 sequence is 15 residues long. V shed 4 bases and J shed 4 bases, with 17 bases lying between them. This CDR3 is CASSPQPLGTTEAFF. The CDR3 bases are TGTGCCAGCAGCCCGCAGCCCCTAGGTACCACTGAAGCTTTCTTT.

The J gene is TRBJ1-6, the V gene TRBV10-3, with D maybe TRBD1 (5 bases). Trimming cost V 6 bases and J 6 bases, with 12 bases left between them. CDR1 and CDR2 (germline): ENHRY, SYGVKD. The CDR3 covers 14 residues. Here the CDR3 DNA reads TGTGCCATCAGAGGGGATCCTATTAATTCACCCCTCCACTTT. Translated, it gives CAIRGDPINSPLHF.

The chain carries TRBV5-1 and TRBJ2-2; 8 positions match TRBD2. Germline V CDR1 and CDR2: SGHRS, YFSETQ. Trimming removed 0 bases from V and 5 bases from J; junction bases left unmatched: 6. This CDR3 comprises 16 residues. CDR3 residues: CASSLGAGLGTGELFF. The CDR3, as DNA: TGCGCCAGCAGCTTGGGTGCGGGACTAGGAACCGGGGAGCTGTTTTTT.